This paragraph covers one T cell receptor (beta chain) sequence. Data came from immunoSEQ multiplex PCR; TCRdb stores just in-frame clones and leaves some out. The sample holds some 33,000 clones, roughly nine tenths seen once. This entry is derived from a study of T cell changes during pregnancy in multiple sclerosis. Germline V lookup: CDR1 SGHRS, CDR2 YFSETQ. With 0 bases clipped from V and 0 bases from J, the junction kept 7 bases outside the gene matches. There are 17 residues in the CDR3. The gene calls are TRBV5-1 and TRBJ2-5; 8 bases are a match to TRBD1. This sequence was found in a female donor with multiple sclerosis, enrolled in a pregnancy study. The sample consisted of CD8+ T cells from peripheral blood mononuclear cells, taken in the third trimester of pregnancy. The CDR3 loop reads CASSLARGPEYQETQYF. CDR3 DNA sequence: TGCGCCAGCAGCTTGGCCAGGGGGCCCGAATACCAAGAGACCCAGTACTTC. Combining the CDR3 with reference TRBV5-1 and TRBJ2-5 gives the whole variable domain KAGVTQTPRYLIKTRGQQVTLSCSPISGHRSVSWYQQTPGQGLQFLFEYFSETQRNKGNFPGRFSGRQFSNSRSEMNVSTLELGDSALYLCASSLARGPEYQETQYFGPGTRLLVL.